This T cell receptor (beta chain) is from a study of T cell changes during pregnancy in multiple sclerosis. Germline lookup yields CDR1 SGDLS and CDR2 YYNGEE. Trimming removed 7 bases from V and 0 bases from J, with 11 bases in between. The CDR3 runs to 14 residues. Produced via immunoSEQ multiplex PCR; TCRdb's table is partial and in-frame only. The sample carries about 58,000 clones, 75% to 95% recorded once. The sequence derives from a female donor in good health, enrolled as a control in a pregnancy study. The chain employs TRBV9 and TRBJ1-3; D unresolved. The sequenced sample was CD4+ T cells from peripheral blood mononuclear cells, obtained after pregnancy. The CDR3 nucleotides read TGTGCCAGCCGCCCGAAACTCTCTGGAAACACCATATATTTT. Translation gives CASRPKLSGNTIYF.